The 21 T cell receptor beta chains presented below share a single source sample, sequenced in a study of T cells in women clearing cervical HPV infection. Assay: immunoSEQ multiplex PCR; the TCRdb copy retains only in-frame clones and omits some. The sample shows about 14,000 clones, and roughly 20% sits with its ten largest clones. Specimen: blood buffy coat. Receptor source: a woman aged 18 to 69 with a cervical HPV16 infection that either progressed to CIN3+ or cleared (not recorded which).

With regard to this clone: The read ends 3 residues early relative to the CDR3; the germline J gene fills the gap. The V call is TRBV14, the J call TRBJ2-7, with D perhaps matching TRBD2 (6 bases). This CDR3 is 14 amino acids long. The V end lost 2 bases, the J end lost 2 bases, and 10 bases lay between the germline ends. Looked up from germline, CDR1 is SGHDN and CDR2 is FVKESK. Partial CDR3 DNA: TGTGCCAGCAGCCAACAGACGGGGGCCTACGAG. This gives the protein CASSQQTGAYE. The entire CDR3 protein reads CASSQQTGAYEQYF.

Comments on this clone: The CDR3 extends 3 residues past the end of the read, so its final part is completed from the germline J gene. The chain is built from TRBV30 and TRBJ2-2; 7 nucleotides align to TRBD1. Germline V lookup: CDR1 GTSNPN, CDR2 SVGIG (reference sequence). The CDR3 length is 11 residues. CDR3 bases read: TGTGCCTGGGACAGGGATGAAAAG. Translated, it gives CAWDRDEK. The whole CDR3 is CAWDRDEKLFF.

On this clone itself: The read stops 3 residues short of the end of the CDR3; the missing end is completed from the germline J gene. V is TRBV5-1 and J is TRBJ2-1; 11 nucleotides line up with TRBD2. This CDR3 spans 16 amino acids. Germline CDR1 reads SGHRS; CDR2 reads YFSETQ. J was trimmed by 6 bases and V by 0 bases; bases with no gene match: 5. The CDR3 bases that were read are TGCGCCAGCAGCTTGGGGAGTAGCGGGGGGGCCAATGAG. This codes for CASSLGSSGGANE. The full CDR3 reads CASSLGSSGGANEQFF.

To note about this clone: The read gets to within 3 residues of the CDR3 end, and the germline J gene fills in the rest. V usage is TRBV11-3 and J usage is TRBJ2-7; D not certain. With 2 bases removed from V and 5 bases from J, the gap between germline ends came to 13 bases. CDR1 is SGHNT and CDR2 is YENEEA in the germline V gene. The CDR3 covers 14 residues. CDR3 DNA, as far as it was read: TGTGCCAGCAGCTTACGCGGCTTAGGTGACGAG. Translated, it gives CASSLRGLGDE. The entire CDR3 is CASSLRGLGDEQYF.

As to this clone: The read halts 3 residues ahead of the CDR3 end, with the missing end drawn from the germline J gene. This chain uses TRBV30 with TRBJ2-3, with a tentative D call TRBD2 (6 bases). V was clipped by 0 bases and J by 6 bases, with 10 bases between them. CDR1 is GTSNPN, CDR2 SVGIG, per germline (reference sequence). CDR3 length: 13 amino acids. Partial CDR3 DNA: TGTGCCTGGAGTGTAGGCCGGGGGGATACG. Protein product: CAWSVGRGDT. The whole CDR3 sequence is CAWSVGRGDTQYF.

Partial CDR3 DNA: TGCAGTGCTAGATCGACAGAGTTCCACTCTGGGGCCAACGTC. Protein product: CSARSTEFHSGANV. The entire CDR3 protein is CSARSTEFHSGANVLTF. The rearrangement joins TRBV20-1 to TRBJ2-6; weak D call: TRBD1 (5 bases). Read coverage stops 3 residues before the CDR3 terminus; the germline J gene supplies the remainder. The germline V gene has CDR1 DFQATT and CDR2 SNEGSKA (reference sequence). The length of the CDR3 is 17 residues. Trimming left V 2 bases short and J 0 bases short, with 14 bases between.

With regard to this clone: The read ends 3 residues before the CDR3 terminus; that terminus is restored from the germline J gene. This chain links TRBV2 with TRBJ1-5; D unresolved. Germline CDR1 and CDR2: SNHLY and FYNNEI. V was pared by 7 bases and J by 4 bases, with 11 bases between. The CDR3 totals 13 residues. The CDR3 sequence: CASTGWRNQPQHF. CDR3 DNA (partial): TGTGCCAGCACGGGGTGGAGAAATCAGCCC.

Notes on this clone: The read falls 3 residues short of the CDR3 end, and the missing part is taken from the germline J gene. The chain couples TRBV7-3 to TRBJ2-3; 13 bases fit TRBD2. Trimming at V came to 0 bases and at J to 6 bases, leaving 3 bases not matched to a gene. CDR3 length: 16 residues. Germline V gene data show CDR1 as SGHTA and CDR2 as FQGTGA. The CDR3 region is CASSLTGLAGWDTQYF. CDR3 bases read: TGTGCCAGCAGCTTAACGGGACTAGCGGGATGGGATACG.

With regard to this clone: The read is 3 residues too short to cover the CDR3 end, so that end is filled in from the germline J gene. The chain links TRBV19 to TRBJ2-7; no clear D gene. V lost 1 base and J 0 bases, leaving 10 bases between the germline ends. The CDR3 is 15 residues long. From germline, CDR1 is LNHDA and CDR2 SQIVND (reference sequence). This CDR3 is CASSIGLSSSYEQYF. The covered CDR3 bases are TGTGCCAGTAGTATAGGGCTTTCGAGCTCCTACGAG.

Details on this clone: The missing CDR3 end, 3 residues past where the read stops, is filled in from the germline J gene. V gene TRBV19 combines with J gene TRBJ2-7, with 10 bases fitting TRBD1. The trim removed 4 bases at V and 3 bases at J, leaving 0 bases unmatched. Germline CDR1 reads LNHDA; CDR2 reads SQIVND (reference sequence). This CDR3 comprises 13 residues. This CDR3 is CASSRDRGYEQYF. The sequenced CDR3 bases are TGTGCCAGTAGTAGGGACAGGGGCTACGAG.

As concerns this clone: The read halts 3 residues ahead of the CDR3 end, with the missing end drawn from the germline J gene. The rearrangement joins TRBV20-1 to TRBJ1-4; no definite D call. In germline, CDR1 is DFQATT, CDR2 SNEGSKA (reference sequence). This CDR3 contains 12 residues. The CDR3 region is CSARPQSSPLFF. The covered CDR3 bases are TGCAGTGCTAGACCCCAGAGTTCACCA.

As regards this clone: The CDR3 end falls 3 residues outside the read, so it is completed with the germline J gene. The V call is TRBV18, the J call TRBJ1-2; D may be TRBD1 (6 bases). The germline V gene encodes CDR1 KGHSH and CDR2 LQKENI. The CDR3 covers 20 residues. CDR3 sequence reads: CASSPRPLADPTGDKNIYTF. The sequenced CDR3 bases are TGTGCCAGCTCACCGAGACCGCTAGCGGACCCGACCGGGGACAAAAACATC. The full variable domain, in which reference TRBV18 and TRBJ1-2 provide the parts outside the CDR3, is NAGVMQNPRHLVRRRGQEARLRCSPMKGHSHVYWYRQLPEEGLKFMVYLQKENIIDESGMPKERFSAEFPKEGPSILRIQQVVRGDSAAYFCASSPRPLADPTGDKNIYTFGSGTRLTVV.

As regards this clone: The read falls 3 residues short of the CDR3 end, and the missing part is taken from the germline J gene. This sequence joins TRBV2 and TRBJ2-2; 11 bases align to TRBD1. This CDR3 comprises 14 residues. Germline V gene lookup returns CDR1 SNHLY and CDR2 FYNNEI. CDR3 region: CASSGDRGGEKLFF. The CDR3 DNA, read in part, is TGTGCCAGCAGTGGGGACAGGGGGGGCGAAAAG.

A note on this clone: The read terminates 3 residues before the CDR3 end, so the remaining end is supplied by the germline J gene. The chain couples TRBV6-1 to TRBJ1-4; no clear D. Per the germline V gene, CDR1 is MNHNS and CDR2 is SASEGT. The CDR3 spans 15 residues. The V end lost 4 bases, the J end lost 5 bases, and 14 bases lay between the germline ends. CDR3 protein: CASSGSGRENEKLFF. Partial CDR3 DNA: TGTGCCAGCAGTGGGAGCGGTCGAGAGAATGAAAAA.

Regarding this clone: The missing CDR3 end, 3 residues past where the read stops, is filled in from the germline J gene. The chain has TRBV7-9 and TRBJ2-5; D gene uncertain. V was clipped by 0 bases and J by 3 bases, with 8 bases between them. Germline V CDR1 and CDR2: SEHNR, FQNEAQ (reference sequence). The CDR3 consists of 14 residues. The covered CDR3 bases are TGTGCCAGCAGCTTAGCTCTAGACGAAGAGACC. As protein: CASSLALDEET. The whole CDR3 protein reads CASSLALDEETQYF.

As regards this clone: The read terminates 3 residues ahead of where the CDR3 ends, so the germline J gene completes it. The chain is built from TRBV30 and TRBJ2-4, with D possibly TRBD2 on 6 matching bases. The CDR3 length is 11 residues. Germline V CDR1 and CDR2: GTSNPN, SVGIG (reference sequence). The CDR3 DNA, read in part, is TGTGCCTGCGCAGGGATGGGAGGT. Its translation: CACAGMGG. The entire CDR3 protein is CACAGMGGQYF.

With respect to this clone: The CDR3 end is not reached by the read, which stops 3 residues before it; the germline J gene fills it in. The genes are TRBV2 and TRBJ2-3; perhaps TRBD1 as D (6 bases). The CDR3 has 14 residues. The V end lost 6 bases, the J end lost 4 bases, and 14 bases lay between the germline ends. Germline V CDR1 and CDR2: SNHLY, FYNNEI. Incomplete CDR3 DNA: TGTGCCAGCAGAACAGGGAATGAGGCAGATACG. It translates to CASRTGNEADT. Given in full, the CDR3 is CASRTGNEADTQYF.

A remark on this clone: The read terminates 3 residues ahead of where the CDR3 ends, so the germline J gene completes it. The chain carries TRBV5-6 and TRBJ2-5; unclear D gene. The V gene's germline CDR1 is SGHDT and CDR2 YYEEEE. The CDR3 covers 14 residues. CDR3 DNA, as far as it was read: TGTGCCAGCAGCCCGCAGACCTCCACAGATACC. Translation: CASSPQTSTDT. The whole CDR3 region reads CASSPQTSTDTQYF. Together with reference TRBV5-6 and TRBJ2-5, the CDR3 gives the full variable domain: DAGVTQSPTHLIKTRGQQVTLRCSPKSGHDTVSWYQQALGQGPQFIFQYYEEEERQRGNFPDRFSGHQFPNYSSELNVNALLLGDSALYLCASSPQTSTDTQYFGPGTRLLVL.

As regards this clone: Read coverage stops 3 residues before the CDR3 terminus; the germline J gene supplies the remainder. J is TRBJ1-2 and V is TRBV20-1, with 7 nucleotides matching TRBD1. The germline V gene encodes CDR1 DFQATT and CDR2 SNEGSKA (reference sequence). CDR3 length: 12 amino acids. V was clipped by 3 bases and J by 7 bases; unmatched bases: 5. CDR3: CSASTGVTGYTF. The covered CDR3 bases are TGCAGTGCTAGCACAGGGGTTACTGGC.

Comment on this clone: The read comes to an end 3 residues before the CDR3 does, leaving the germline J gene to fill in the end. The chain joins TRBV20-1 to TRBJ1-4, with D possibly matching TRBD1 (6 bases). Trimming removed 0 bases from V and 2 bases from J, with 10 bases in between. The CDR3 runs to 15 residues. CDR1 DFQATT and CDR2 SNEGSKA come from the germline V gene (reference sequence). CDR3 loop: CSARDRQGTNEKLFF. The DNA read from the CDR3 is TGCAGTGCTAGAGATAGGCAGGGGACTAATGAAAAA.

CDR3 sequence: CASSSGVSSYEQYF. CDR3 DNA, as far as it was read: TGTGCCAGCAGTAGCGGGGTCAGCTCCTACGAG. The V gene is TRBV7-9, the J gene TRBJ2-7; 8 bases agree with TRBD2. With the read ending 3 residues before the CDR3 end, the germline J gene is used to fill in that end. Germline lookup yields CDR1 SEHNR and CDR2 FQNEAQ (reference sequence). This CDR3 is built from 14 residues. The V segment lost 6 bases and the J segment 0 bases; nucleotides outside the gene matches: 4.